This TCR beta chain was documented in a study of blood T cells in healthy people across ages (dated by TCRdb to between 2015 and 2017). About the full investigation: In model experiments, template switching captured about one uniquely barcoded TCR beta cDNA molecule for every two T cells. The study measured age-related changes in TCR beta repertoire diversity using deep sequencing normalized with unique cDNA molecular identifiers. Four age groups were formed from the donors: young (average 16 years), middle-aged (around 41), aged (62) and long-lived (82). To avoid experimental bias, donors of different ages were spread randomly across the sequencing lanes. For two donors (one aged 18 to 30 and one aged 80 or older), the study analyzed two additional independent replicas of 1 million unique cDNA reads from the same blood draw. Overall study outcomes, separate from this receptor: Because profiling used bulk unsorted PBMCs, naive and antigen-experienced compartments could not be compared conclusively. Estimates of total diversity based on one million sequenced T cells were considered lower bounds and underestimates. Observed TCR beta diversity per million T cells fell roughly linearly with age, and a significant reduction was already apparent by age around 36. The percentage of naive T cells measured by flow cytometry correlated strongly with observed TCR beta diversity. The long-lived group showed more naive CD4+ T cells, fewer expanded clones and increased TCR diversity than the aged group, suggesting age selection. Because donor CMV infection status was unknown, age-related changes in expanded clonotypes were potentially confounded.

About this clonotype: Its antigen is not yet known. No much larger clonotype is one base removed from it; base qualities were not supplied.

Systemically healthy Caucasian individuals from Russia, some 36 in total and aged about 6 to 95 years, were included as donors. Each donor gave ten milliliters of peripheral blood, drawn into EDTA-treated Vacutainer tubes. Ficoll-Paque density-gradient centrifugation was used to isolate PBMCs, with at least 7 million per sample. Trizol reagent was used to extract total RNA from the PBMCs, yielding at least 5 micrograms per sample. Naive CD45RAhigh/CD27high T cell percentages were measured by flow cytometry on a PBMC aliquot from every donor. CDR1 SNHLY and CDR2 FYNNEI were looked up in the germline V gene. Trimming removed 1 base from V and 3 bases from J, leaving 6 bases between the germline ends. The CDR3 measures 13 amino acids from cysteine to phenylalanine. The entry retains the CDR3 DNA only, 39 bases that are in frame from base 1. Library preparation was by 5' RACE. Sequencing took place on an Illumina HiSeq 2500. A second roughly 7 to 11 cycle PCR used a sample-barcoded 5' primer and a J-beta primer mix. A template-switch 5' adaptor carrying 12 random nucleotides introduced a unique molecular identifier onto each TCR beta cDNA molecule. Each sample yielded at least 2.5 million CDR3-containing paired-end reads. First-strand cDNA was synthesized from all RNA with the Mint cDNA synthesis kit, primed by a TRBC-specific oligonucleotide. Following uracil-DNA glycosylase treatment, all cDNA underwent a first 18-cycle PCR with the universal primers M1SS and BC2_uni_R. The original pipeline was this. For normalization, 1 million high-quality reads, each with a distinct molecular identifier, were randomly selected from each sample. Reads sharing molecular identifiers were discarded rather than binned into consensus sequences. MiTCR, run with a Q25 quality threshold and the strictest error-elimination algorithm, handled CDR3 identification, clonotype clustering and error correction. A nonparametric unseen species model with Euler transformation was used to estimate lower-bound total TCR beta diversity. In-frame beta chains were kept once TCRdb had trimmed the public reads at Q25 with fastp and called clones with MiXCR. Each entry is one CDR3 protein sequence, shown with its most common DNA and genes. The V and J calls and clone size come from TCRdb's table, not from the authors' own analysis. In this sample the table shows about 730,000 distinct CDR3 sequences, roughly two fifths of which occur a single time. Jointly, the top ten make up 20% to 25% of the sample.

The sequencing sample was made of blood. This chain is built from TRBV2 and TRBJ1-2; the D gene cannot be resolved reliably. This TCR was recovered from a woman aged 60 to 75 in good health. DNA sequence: TGTGCCAGCAGTGAAGACCGCGACTATGGCTACACCTTC. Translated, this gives CASSEDRDYGYTF.